These T cell receptor beta chains were read from a single sample in a study of shared clonotypes between healthy human individuals. Libraries were prepared by immunoSEQ multiplex PCR; TCRdb keeps only in-frame clonotypes and omits some of them. The sample lists under 1,100,000 clones; roughly 75% were seen once. Specimen: memory CD4+ T cells sorted from blood. These receptors originate from a man between 18 and 29 years old in good health. CDR3s include the opening cysteine and the closing phenylalanine or tryptophan. Fields, in order: CDR3 DNA, CDR3 protein, J gene, clone size, D gene, V gene. A D gene is named only where the DNA matches it firmly. Some rows have no size entry. The others give once, few or many, or a class for an expanded clone.

cdr3_nt: TGTGCCAGCAGAGGGGGAGGGTTTTGGTCTGGAAACACCATATATTTT; cdr3_aa: CASRGGGFWSGNTIYF; j_call: TRBJ1-3; clone_size: NA; d_call: NA; v_call: TRBV27
cdr3_nt: TGTGCCAGCAGTCTAGCGGGGGTTGGGACAGATACGCAGTATTTT; cdr3_aa: CASSLAGVGTDTQYF; j_call: TRBJ2-3; clone_size: NA; d_call: TRBD2; v_call: TRBV28
cdr3_nt: TGTGCCAGCAGCCAAGTTACTAGCGGGGTGAATACGCAGTATTTT; cdr3_aa: CASSQVTSGVNTQYF; j_call: TRBJ2-3; clone_size: NA; d_call: TRBD2; v_call: TRBV4-2
cdr3_nt: TGCAGCGTGACCGGGACTAGCGGGCGTTTGCACTACGAGCAGTACTTC; cdr3_aa: CSVTGTSGRLHYEQYF; j_call: TRBJ2-7; clone_size: NA; d_call: TRBD2; v_call: TRBV29-1
cdr3_nt: TGTGCCAGCAGCTTAGGCCACCCCCTCGAAACCAAGCACACTGAAGCTTTCTTT; cdr3_aa: CASSLGHPLETKHTEAFF; j_call: TRBJ1-1; clone_size: NA; d_call: NA; v_call: TRBV13
cdr3_nt: TGTGCCAGCAGCCGGGCCATGAACACTGAAGCTTTCTTT; cdr3_aa: CASSRAMNTEAFF; j_call: TRBJ1-1; clone_size: NA; d_call: NA; v_call: TRBV27
cdr3_nt: TGTGCCAGCAGCCCCGGGACAGTCCAAGAGGCCCAGTACTTC; cdr3_aa: CASSPGTVQEAQYF; j_call: TRBJ2-5; clone_size: NA; d_call: TRBD1; v_call: TRBV7-8
cdr3_nt: TGTGCCAGCAGCTTAGCGGGCACATCTTATAATTCACCCCTCCACTTT; cdr3_aa: CASSLAGTSYNSPLHF; j_call: TRBJ1-6; clone_size: NA; d_call: NA; v_call: TRBV7-2
cdr3_nt: TGTGCCAGCAGCTCCTCCGGGAGTAACAACATTCAGTACTTC; cdr3_aa: CASSSSGSNNIQYF; j_call: TRBJ2-4; clone_size: once; d_call: NA; v_call: TRBV11-2
cdr3_nt: TGCGCCAGCAGTCCGGACAGGAACCTTGCGAACACCGGGGAGCTGTTTTTT; cdr3_aa: CASSPDRNLANTGELFF; j_call: TRBJ2-2; clone_size: NA; d_call: TRBD1; v_call: TRBV5-1
cdr3_nt: TGTGCCAGCAGCAGCCCCCGGACAGCAGTCCTCTATGGCTACACCTTC; cdr3_aa: CASSSPRTAVLYGYTF; j_call: TRBJ1-2; clone_size: NA; d_call: NA; v_call: TRBV21-1
cdr3_nt: TGCGCCAGCAGTGATGCTAGCGGGGGAAAACTGTTTTTT; cdr3_aa: CASSDASGGKLFF; j_call: TRBJ1-4; clone_size: few; d_call: NA; v_call: TRBV10-1
cdr3_nt: TGCAGCGTTTCCGGACTAGCGGGAGTCTACGAGCAGTACTTC; cdr3_aa: CSVSGLAGVYEQYF; j_call: TRBJ2-7; clone_size: NA; d_call: TRBD2; v_call: TRBV29-1
cdr3_nt: TGTGCCACCGGACCGCCCTACGGCGAGGGCTACACCTTC; cdr3_aa: CATGPPYGEGYTF; j_call: TRBJ1-2; clone_size: once; d_call: NA; v_call: TRBV19
cdr3_nt: TGTGCCAGCAGTGAAGCGGGAAAGGGGAACGAGCAGTACTTC; cdr3_aa: CASSEAGKGNEQYF; j_call: TRBJ2-7; clone_size: NA; d_call: NA; v_call: TRBV2
cdr3_nt: TGTGCCAGCTCACTAACGGGTAGCACCGGGGAGCTGTTTTTT; cdr3_aa: CASSLTGSTGELFF; j_call: TRBJ2-2; clone_size: NA; d_call: NA; v_call: TRBV18
cdr3_nt: TGTGCCACCAGCAGAGAAACTAGCCCCTACAATGAGCAGTTCTTC; cdr3_aa: CATSRETSPYNEQFF; j_call: TRBJ2-1; clone_size: NA; d_call: NA; v_call: TRBV15
cdr3_nt: TGTGCCAGCAGCTTAAAGGGCGGGGTGAGAGATACGCAGTATTTT; cdr3_aa: CASSLKGGVRDTQYF; j_call: TRBJ2-3; clone_size: few; d_call: NA; v_call: TRBV7-3
cdr3_nt: TGCGCCAGCAGCTTAGTCCCCGGGACGCTGGGGGCCGAGCAGTACTTC; cdr3_aa: CASSLVPGTLGAEQYF; j_call: TRBJ2-7; clone_size: NA; d_call: NA; v_call: TRBV4-1